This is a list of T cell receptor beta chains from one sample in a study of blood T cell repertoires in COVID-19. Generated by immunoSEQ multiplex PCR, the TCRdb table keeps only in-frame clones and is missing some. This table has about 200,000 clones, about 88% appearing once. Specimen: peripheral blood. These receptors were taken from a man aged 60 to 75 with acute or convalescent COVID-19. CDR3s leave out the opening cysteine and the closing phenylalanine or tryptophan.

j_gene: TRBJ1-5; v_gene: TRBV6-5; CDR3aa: ASSRTGSNQPQH
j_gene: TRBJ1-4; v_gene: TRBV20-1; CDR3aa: SASGGQGRTNEKLF
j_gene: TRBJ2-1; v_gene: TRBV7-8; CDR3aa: ASSSNRLKGDEQF
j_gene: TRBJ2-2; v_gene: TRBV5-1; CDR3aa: ASSSGGASGELF
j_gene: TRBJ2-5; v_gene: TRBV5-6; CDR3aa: ASSKKVFRGGETQY
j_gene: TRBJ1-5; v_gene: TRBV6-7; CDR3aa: ASSYSKDRGSNQPQH
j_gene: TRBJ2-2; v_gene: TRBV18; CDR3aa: ASSPGPQVQGEELF
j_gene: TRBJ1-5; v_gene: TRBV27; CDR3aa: ASRDRERGQPQH
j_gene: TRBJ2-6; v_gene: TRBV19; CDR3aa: ATGLAGSSGANVLT
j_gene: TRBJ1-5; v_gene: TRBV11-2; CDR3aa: ASSLGTDQPQH
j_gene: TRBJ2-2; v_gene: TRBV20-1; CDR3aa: SASRTGYGNTGELF
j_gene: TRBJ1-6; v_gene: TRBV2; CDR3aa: ASSLRGTDSPLH
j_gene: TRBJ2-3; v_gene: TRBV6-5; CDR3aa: ASSSGGAKDTQY
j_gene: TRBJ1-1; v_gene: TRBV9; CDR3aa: ASSPTGGTEAF
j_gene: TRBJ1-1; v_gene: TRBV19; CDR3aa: ASSSPSMGRGKTEAF
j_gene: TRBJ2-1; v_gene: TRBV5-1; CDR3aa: ASSLTGGVRYHNEQF
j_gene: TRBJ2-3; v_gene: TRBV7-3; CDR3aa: ASSLLYTDTQY